The clone carrying this T cell receptor (beta chain) turned up a few times. Its target is not known. None of the donors, who were healthy HIV-negative adults, had recently had acute infections or vaccinations. The V gene lost 0 bases and the J gene lost 7 bases, with 3 bases spanning the gap. The CDR3 totals 11 residues. Germline CDR1 SEHNR, CDR2 FQNEAQ (reference sequence). The sample belongs to a study of shared clonotypes between healthy human individuals. Overall study findings and caveats: With a few donors compared, roughly 5% of naive CD4 clonotypes were shared.

The repertoire was sequenced with immunoSEQ multiplex PCR; TCRdb's copy has only in-frame clones and lacks some. This table holds a few hundred thousand clones, around 67% found once. Input material: memory CD4+ T cells sorted from blood. Subset: CD45RA-negative fraction. This receptor was identified in a young man in good health. This sequence joins TRBV7-9 and TRBJ1-1; D unclear. The CDR3 sequence is CASSLAVEAFF. In DNA, the CDR3 is TGTGCCAGCAGCTTAGCGGTTGAAGCTTTCTTT.